The present TCR beta chain was sequenced within a study of identical twins. This clonotype was observed many times. As yet, its antigen is unknown. Study results and caveats: Diverse VJ usage suggested most zero-insertion clonotypes were not invariant T cells.

All donors were healthy, and all were Caucasian. Germline assignment: CDR1 DFQATT and CDR2 SNEGSKA (reference sequence). CDR3 length equals 14 residues. The V end was cut by 0 bases, the J end by 2 bases, with 11 bases between. TCRdb itself ran the 5' RACE reads through MiXCR, one entry per CDR3 protein. The table has around 250,000 distinct CDR3 sequences, roughly 7.1% seen once. This sample also belongs to another study, concerning T cells expressing NK-cell markers. That source adds: Seven of the eight sequenced donors were HCMV-seropositive; one was seronegative. Unclear, still, was the HCMV specificity of the expanded NKG2C+ T cell clones.

Sequenced input: CD8+ T cells sorted from blood. This TCR was sampled from a woman under 30 in good health. The V gene is TRBV20-1, the J gene TRBJ2-7; D uncertain. CDR3 nucleotides: TGCAGTGCTAGAGATCGAGGTGCCGCCTACGAGCAGTACTTC. Translation: CSARDRGAAYEQYF.